This TCR beta chain was recorded in a study of T cell changes during pregnancy in multiple sclerosis. Data came from immunoSEQ multiplex PCR; TCRdb stores just in-frame clones and leaves some out. The sample consists of fewer than 35,000 clones, 90% of them appearing once. The CDR3 runs 13 residues. Trimming took 0 bases from V and 5 from J, leaving 8 bases between them. Germline V CDR1 and CDR2: SGHVS, FNYEAQ. The receptor comes from a female donor in good health, enrolled as a control in a pregnancy study. This chain links TRBV7-6 with TRBJ2-7; D call uncertain. The source material was CD4+ T cells from peripheral blood mononuclear cells, sampled in the third trimester of pregnancy. This CDR3 is CASSLAPSDEQYF. CDR3 sequence (DNA): TGTGCCAGCAGCTTAGCCCCCTCAGACGAGCAGTACTTC. Combining the CDR3 with reference TRBV7-6 and TRBJ2-7 gives the whole variable domain GAGVSQSPRYKVTKRGQDVALRCDPISGHVSLYWYRQALGQGPEFLTYFNYEAQQDKSGLPNDRFSAERPEGSISTLTIQRTEQRDSAMYRCASSLAPSDEQYFGPGTRLTVT.